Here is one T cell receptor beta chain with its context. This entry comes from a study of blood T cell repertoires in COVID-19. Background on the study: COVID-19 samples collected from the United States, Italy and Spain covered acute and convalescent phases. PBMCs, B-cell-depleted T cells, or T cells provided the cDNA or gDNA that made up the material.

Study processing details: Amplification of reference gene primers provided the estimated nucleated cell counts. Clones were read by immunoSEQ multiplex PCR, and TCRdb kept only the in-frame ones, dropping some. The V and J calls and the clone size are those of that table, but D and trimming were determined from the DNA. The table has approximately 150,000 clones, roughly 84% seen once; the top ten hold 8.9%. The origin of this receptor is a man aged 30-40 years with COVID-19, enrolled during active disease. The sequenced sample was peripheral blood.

The CDR3 sequence: CASSPQGGSYEQYF. Here the CDR3 DNA reads TGTGCCAGCAGTCCCCAGGGGGGATCCTACGAGCAGTACTTC. The V and J genes are TRBV28 and TRBJ2-7, with a possible D match to TRBD1 (7 bases). The CDR3 spans 14 residues. V shed 5 bases and J shed 1 base, with 12 bases lying between them. CDR1 and CDR2 from the germline V gene are MDHEN and SYDVKM.